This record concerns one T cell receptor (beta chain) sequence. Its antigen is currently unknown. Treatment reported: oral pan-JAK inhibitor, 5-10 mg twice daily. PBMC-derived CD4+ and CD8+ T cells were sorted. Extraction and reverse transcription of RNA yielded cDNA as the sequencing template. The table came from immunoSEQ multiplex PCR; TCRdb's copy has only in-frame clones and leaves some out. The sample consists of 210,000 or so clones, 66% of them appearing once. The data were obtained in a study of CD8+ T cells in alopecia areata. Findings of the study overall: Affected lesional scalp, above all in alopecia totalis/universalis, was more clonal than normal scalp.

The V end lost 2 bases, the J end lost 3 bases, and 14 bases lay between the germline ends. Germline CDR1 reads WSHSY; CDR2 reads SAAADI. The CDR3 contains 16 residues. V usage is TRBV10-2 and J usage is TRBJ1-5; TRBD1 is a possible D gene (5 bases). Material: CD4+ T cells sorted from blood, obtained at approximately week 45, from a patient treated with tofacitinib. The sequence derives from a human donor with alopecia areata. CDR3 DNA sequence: TGCGCCAGCAGTGAGCCAACGGGGGGGAACAATCAGCCCCAGCATTTT. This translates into CASSEPTGGNNQPQHF.